This T cell receptor (beta chain) appears in the sequencing data of a study of response to subunit inactivated influenza vaccine. Regarding the study as a whole: New T cells are recruited in small numbers by each seasonal influenza vaccination, according to the authors' suggestion.

TCRdb processed the RT-PCR reads anew with MiXCR; each CDR3 protein has one entry. The data hold roughly 650,000 distinct CDR3 sequences, with around 15% observed a single time. In its sample, this clonotype was seen a few times. Its matching antigen is unknown. The receptor was derived from a middle-aged man who received an inactivated influenza vaccine. The starting material was PBMCs from blood, obtained 14 days before vaccination.

The CDR3 sequence is CASSLARKRGVSTDTQYF. CDR3 bases: TGCGCCAGCAGCTTGGCCCGGAAGCGGGGGGTTAGCACAGATACGCAGTATTTT. The rearrangement links TRBV5-1 to TRBJ2-3, with 9 bases that match TRBD2. The CDR3 has 18 residues. V gave up 0 bases and J gave up 0 bases; unmatched junction bases: 8. The germline CDR1 and CDR2 sequences are SGHRS and YFSETQ.